The sequence of this T cell receptor beta chain was determined in a study of human T cells and chemical hapten exposure (dated by TCRdb to the early 2020s). Looking at the study overall: For sensitization, 2% DPC in acetone was applied to an approximately 2 cm by approximately 2 cm area of upper inner arm skin. Throughout the approximately 25-week study period, patients were also given weekly therapeutic DPC doses on the scalp. Patch tests used Finn chambers with 0.01% DPC on the upper back, scored after 6 days by International Contact Dermatitis Research Group standards. The patient cohort, mostly female, included alopecia areata with under or over 50% scalp involvement, alopecia totalis and alopecia universalis. Libraries were pooled for sequencing, and variation in per-sample TCR yields was attributed mainly to small differences in library volumes within the pool. The study tracked peripheral blood TCR repertoire changes in vivo during primary and secondary sensitization to the hapten diphenylcyclopropenone (DPC) in alopecia patients. Blood was sampled from patients pre-sensitization (week 0) and at 2, 6 and about 24 weeks after DPC sensitization. Nearly 30 alopecia patients gave blood for TCR sequencing at one to four time points (pre-sensitization, 2, 6 and 24 weeks). The full study reports these points: After repeated subsampling, changes were observed in the strength of the expansion versus patch-test correlation and in the threshold at which the correlation became significant. Alopecia, a presumed autoimmune disease, was present in all patients, so the immune response of the patients might differ from that of healthy individuals. Patch test score was positively correlated with the number of PT1 expanded TCRs, with significance at thresholds 8, 16 and 32 but not at 4. Expanded TCRs formed significantly more large CDR3 similarity clusters than pre-sensitization or healthy control sets, consistent with antigen-driven responses. DPC sensitization did not change the number of TCRs with a frequency above 1 in 1000, and there was no evidence of changes in global repertoire structure.

The receptor library was made with RACE. Sequencing was carried out with a NextSeq 500. During library preparation, unique molecular identifiers were attached to individual cDNA molecules so that TCRs could be counted quantitatively and reproducibly. From each blood RNA sample, both TCR alpha and TCR beta chains were sequenced. For the original study's pipeline: The median number of TCRs per sample was 90,000 to 100,000, ranging from about 23,224 to 700,000. V, J and CDR3 annotation of the TCR reads was carried out using the Decombinator software suite. Every sample was subsampled to the same number of TCRs (28,000) for the PS versus PT1 abundance plots. TCRs were defined as expanded if absent before sensitization and observed at least eight times at the 2-week time point. Through fastp at Q25 and MiXCR, TCRdb rebuilt clones from the public reads, retaining in-frame beta chains. Rows are combined by CDR3 protein, so each entry shows the most common genes and DNA. The V and J calls follow TCRdb's processing rather than the paper's. This sample comprises roughly 180,000 distinct CDR3 sequences, roughly 15% of them detected only once. The biggest ten clones account for 1.7% of the sample.

Explained via the paper, the time point label denotes: patch test 1, 2 weeks after DPC sensitization. The treatment or condition label, read with the paper, signifies: therapeutic diphenylcyclopropenone sensitization with weekly scalp DPC. At each patch-test visit, blood was drawn before the patch test was applied. To be eligible, patients had to be aged 18 to 70, diagnosed with alopecia and judged suitable for DPC therapy, while pregnant patients were excluded. Unfractionated whole blood was collected in Tempus Blood RNA tubes, and total RNA was extracted from that blood. In the germline V gene, CDR1 corresponds to SQVTM and CDR2 to ANQGSEA. From the cysteine through the phenylalanine, the CDR3 covers 14 amino acids. Only the CDR3 portion is preserved as DNA: 42 bases, with reading frame beginning at the first base. Germline trimming: 3 bases from V, 7 bases from J; junction bases outside gene matches: 7.

Points on this clonotype: Its antigen remains unidentified. No base qualities exist here, and no much larger clone lies one base off it.

This material consisted of whole blood, taken in connection with sensitization to the hapten diphenylcyclopropenone (DPC). This receptor was taken from a woman in her 30s with alopecia areata. Some clones in this sample may be carry-over from other donors' samples. The rearranged chain carries TRBV29-1 and TRBJ2-3; 10 junctional bases match TRBD2. The sequenced DNA: TGCAGCGTTGATCTAGCGGGAGCGCTGAATACGCAGTATTTT. It encodes CSVDLAGALNTQYF.